Sequencing of this TCR beta chain was carried out in a study of human T cells and chemical hapten exposure. One entry per CDR3 protein, called by TCRdb with MiXCR from the RACE reads. The data contain roughly 88,000 distinct CDR3 sequences, roughly 8.8% of them singletons. At least ten counts were recorded for this clonotype. Germline loops: CDR1 SGHRS, CDR2 YFSETQ. Trimming removed 5 bases at V and 5 bases at J, with 14 bases between. The CDR3 runs to 14 residues. Time point specified: pre-sensitization, week 0. Treatment: therapeutic diphenylcyclopropenone sensitization with weekly scalp DPC. People who gave samples had alopecia, were 18 to 70 years old, and were suitable for DPC.

The chain is built from TRBV5-1 and TRBJ2-4; possible D gene TRBD2, 5 bases. The source material was whole blood, sampled in connection with sensitization to the hapten diphenylcyclopropenone (DPC). The receptor was isolated from a woman aged 35 to 49 with alopecia areata. Some clones in this sample may be carry-over from other donors' samples. The CDR3 nucleotides are TGCGCCAGCAGTGAGGGTTTGGTCCAAAACATTCAGTACTTC. Translating gives CASSEGLVQNIQYF.